The 13 T cell receptor beta chains presented below share a single source sample, sequenced in a study of cytomegalovirus exposure and HLA in healthy donors. 13 Jbeta primers and 60 Vbeta primers were used for the PCR. Method: immunoSEQ multiplex PCR; TCRdb's copy keeps in-frame clones and lacks some. The table records roughly 100,000 clones, nearly 70% of them present only once. Material for sequencing was PBMCs. Receptor source: a woman in her forties or fifties in good health and CMV-seropositive.

The gene calls are TRBV6-4 and TRBJ2-1, with TRBD2 matching over 7 bases. CDR3 length equals 13 residues. V lost 8 bases and J lost 6; bases outside the gene matches: 7. Germline CDR1 is MRHNA and CDR2 is SNTAGT. CDR3 bases: TGTGCCAGCGCCGCGGGAGACACCAATGAGCAGTTCTTC. It encodes CASAAGDTNEQFF.

This clone showed up just a few times. This rearrangement joins TRBV4-1 to TRBJ1-1; D ambiguous. The germline V gene has CDR1 MGHRA and CDR2 YSYEKL. The V end lost 1 base, the J end lost 0 bases, and 6 bases lay between the germline ends. The CDR3 has 14 amino acids. The CDR3 loop is CASSQVDMNTEAFF. The CDR3 coding sequence is TGCGCCAGCAGCCAAGTCGACATGAACACTGAAGCTTTCTTT.

This clone was seen only once. The chain joins TRBV11-1 to TRBJ2-5; 9 positions match TRBD2. Losses at the gene ends were 1 base for V and 5 bases for J; bases not matched to a gene: 8. The CDR3 runs to 16 residues. CDR1 and CDR2 (germline): SGHAT, FQDESV (reference sequence). The DNA of the CDR3 is TGTGCCAGCAGCTTAGTCGCGGGAGGGCTTAGGGAGACCCAGTACTTC. As protein: CASSLVAGGLRETQYF. The variable domain in full, completed from reference TRBV11-1 and TRBJ2-5, reads EAEVAQSPRYKITEKSQAVAFWCDPISGHATLYWYRQILGQGPELLVQFQDESVVDDSQLPKDRFSAERLKGVDSTLKIQPAELGDSAMYLCASSLVAGGLRETQYFGPGTRLLVL.

V usage is TRBV7-9 and J usage is TRBJ2-5, with D perhaps TRBD2 (5 bases). V lost 5 bases to trimming and J lost 2 bases, with 18 bases between them. This CDR3 has 16 residues. Per germline, CDR1 SEHNR and CDR2 FQNEAQ (reference sequence). CDR3 bases: TGTGCCAGCAGCCATACCATAGGGAGAGGGCAAGAGACCCAGTACTTC. Protein sequence: CASSHTIGRGQETQYF.

With respect to this clone: Additional DNA sequences in this sample encode the identical CDR3. The CDR3 DNA sequence: TGTGCCAGCAGCGTAGCTGGGGGGGGCTACGAGCAGTACTTC. Residues: CASSVAGGGYEQYF. V is TRBV9 and J is TRBJ2-7, with 7 positions matching TRBD2. V was pared by 0 bases and J by 3 bases, with 3 bases of the junction left unmatched. The germline V gene has CDR1 SGDLS and CDR2 YYNGEE. This CDR3 spans 14 amino acids. The full variable domain, in which reference TRBV9 and TRBJ2-7 provide the parts outside the CDR3, is DSGVTQTPKHLITATGQRVTLRCSPRSGDLSVYWYQQSLDQGLQFLIQYYNGEERAKGNILERFSAQQFPDLHSELNLSSLELGDSALYFCASSVAGGGYEQYFGPGTRLTVT.

This clone was detected only a few times. J is TRBJ2-5 and V is TRBV2; tentative D call: TRBD2 (6 bases). Germline loops: CDR1 SNHLY, CDR2 FYNNEI. V lost 6 bases, J lost 5 bases, and 16 bases lay in between. The CDR3 covers 14 residues. The CDR3 DNA sequence: TGTGCCAGCAGCCTCGGCGGGGAATCCGAGACCCAGTACTTC. Its translation: CASSLGGESETQYF.

The V gene is TRBV11-2, the J gene TRBJ1-4, with D perhaps matching TRBD1 (6 bases). Germline CDR1 SGHAT, CDR2 FQNNGV. Trimming pared 1 base from V and 8 bases from J, leaving 20 bases between. CDR3 length: 17 amino acids. CDR3 in DNA: TGTGCCAGCAGCTTAGGGGACACGCCCCTTCTGGAGGAAAAACTGTTTTTT. This codes for CASSLGDTPLLEEKLFF.

The chain has TRBV28 and TRBJ1-1, with D unclear. V was cut by 5 bases and J by 1 base, with 11 bases left in between. CDR1 is MDHEN and CDR2 is SYDVKM in the germline V gene. The CDR3 covers 14 residues. CDR3 sequence: CASSPSPRNTEAFF. In DNA form, the CDR3 reads TGTGCCAGCAGTCCCTCCCCGCGGAACACTGAAGCTTTCTTT.

This rearrangement joins TRBV12-5 to TRBJ2-1, with 8 bases aligning to TRBD1. V lost 5 bases and J lost 2; bases outside the gene matches: 14. CDR1 and CDR2 from the germline V gene are LGHNT and FRNRAP. The CDR3 runs to 18 residues. CDR3 coding DNA: TGTGCTAGTGGTCCCCGTAACGGGACAGGTGGCACCTACAATGAGCAGTTCTTC. It yields the protein CASGPRNGTGGTYNEQFF.

The V gene is TRBV30, the J gene TRBJ2-1; 14 bases are shared with TRBD2. The junction had 2 bases not matched to a gene; V was cut back by 2 bases and J by 8 bases. Germline V CDR1 and CDR2: GTSNPN, SVGIG (reference sequence). The length of the CDR3 is 14 residues. CDR3 sequence reads: CAWSPGLAGDEQFF. The CDR3 bases are TGTGCCTGGAGTCCGGGACTAGCGGGAGATGAGCAGTTCTTC. The full variable domain, completed using reference TRBV30 and TRBJ2-1, is SQTIHQWPATLVQPVGSPLSLECTVEGTSNPNLYWYRQAAGRGLQLLFYSVGIGQISSEVPQNLSASRPQDRQFILSSKKLLLSDSGFYLCAWSPGLAGDEQFFGPGTRLTVL.

This rearrangement joins TRBV21-1 to TRBJ1-1; the table names TRBD1, a call not compared with the DNA. TRBV21-1 is described as a pseudogene. There are 13 residues in the CDR3. CDR3 DNA: TGTGCCAGCAGTAGGCCAGGGATCACTGAAGCTTTCTTT. Protein sequence: CASSRPGITEAFF.

This clone came up a few times. CDR3 amino acids: CASSLAFSTDTQYF. The CDR3 nucleotides are TGTGCCAGCAGTTTAGCGTTTAGCACAGATACGCAGTATTTT. The chain has TRBV6-1 and TRBJ2-3, with D maybe TRBD2 (5 bases). The germline V gene has CDR1 MNHNS and CDR2 SASEGT. Deletions cut 5 bases from V and 0 bases from J, with 9 bases between. There are 14 residues in the CDR3.

This sequence joins TRBV5-1 and TRBJ2-5, with unresolved D. The length of the CDR3 is 13 residues. V lost 4 bases and J 1 base, leaving 8 bases between the germline ends. Per the germline V gene, CDR1 is SGHRS and CDR2 is YFSETQ. The CDR3 protein is CASSRSLQETQYF. The CDR3 DNA reads as TGCGCCAGCAGCCGGAGCCTCCAAGAGACCCAGTACTTC.